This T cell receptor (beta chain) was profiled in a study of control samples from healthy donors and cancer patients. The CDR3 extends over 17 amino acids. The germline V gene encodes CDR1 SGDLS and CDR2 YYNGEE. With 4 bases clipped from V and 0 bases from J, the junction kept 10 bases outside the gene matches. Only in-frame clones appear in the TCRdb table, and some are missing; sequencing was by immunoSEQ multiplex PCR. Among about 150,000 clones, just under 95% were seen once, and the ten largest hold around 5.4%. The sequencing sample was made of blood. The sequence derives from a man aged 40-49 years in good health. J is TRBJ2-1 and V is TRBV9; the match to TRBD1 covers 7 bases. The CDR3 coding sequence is TGTGCCAGCAGCCCCTCAGGACAGGCTAGCTCCTACAATGAGCAGTTCTTC. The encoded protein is CASSPSGQASSYNEQFF.